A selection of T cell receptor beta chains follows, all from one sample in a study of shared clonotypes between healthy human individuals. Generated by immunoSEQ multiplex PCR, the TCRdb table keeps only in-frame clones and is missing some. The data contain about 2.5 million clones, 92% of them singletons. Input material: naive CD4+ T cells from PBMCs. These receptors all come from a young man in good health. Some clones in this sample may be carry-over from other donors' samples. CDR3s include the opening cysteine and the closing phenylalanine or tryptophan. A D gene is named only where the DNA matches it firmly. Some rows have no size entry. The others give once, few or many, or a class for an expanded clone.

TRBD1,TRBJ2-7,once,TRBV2,TGTGCCAGCAGCAGAGGACAGGGGTCTTACGAGCAGTACTTC,CASSRGQGSYEQYF
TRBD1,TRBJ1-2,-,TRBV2,TGTGCCAGCATCGTAGATGGGACAGACTATGGCTACACCTTC,CASIVDGTDYGYTF
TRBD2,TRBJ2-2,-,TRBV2,TGTGCCAGCAGTCTAGCGGGAGGGAACACCGGGGAGCTGTTTTTT,CASSLAGGNTGELFF
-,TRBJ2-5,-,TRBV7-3,TGTGCCAGCAGCTTACGCGGGACTTCGGGGGAGACCCAGTACTTC,CASSLRGTSGETQYF
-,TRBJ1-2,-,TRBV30,TGTGCCTGGAGTGTACTCAACTATGGCTACACCTTC,CAWSVLNYGYTF
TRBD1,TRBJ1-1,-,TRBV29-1,TGCAGCGCCCCGGGGACAGGGGGGGGTCTAGGTGGAGAAGCTTTCTTT,CSAPGTGGGLGGEAFF
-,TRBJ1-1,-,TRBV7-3,TGTGCCAGCAGCTTAGGTTACGGGGGTGAAGCTTTCTTT,CASSLGYGGEAFF
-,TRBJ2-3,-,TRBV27,TGTGCCAGCACCTCCTCGGGGTCTATATCTGATACGCAGTATTTT,CASTSSGSISDTQYF
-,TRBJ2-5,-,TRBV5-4,TGTGCCAGCAGCCAGGGGCAAGAGACCCAGTACTTC,CASSQGQETQYF
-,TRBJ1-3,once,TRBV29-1,TGCAGCGTTGAGTTCAACTCTGGAAACACCATATATTTT,CSVEFNSGNTIYF
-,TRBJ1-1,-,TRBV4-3,TGCGCCAGCAGCCATCGGGACGGGGAAGCTTTCTTT,CASSHRDGEAFF
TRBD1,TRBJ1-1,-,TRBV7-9,TGTGCCAGCAGCCCCTTGGACAGGGCCGGTACCATGAACACTGAAGCTTTCTTT,CASSPLDRAGTMNTEAFF
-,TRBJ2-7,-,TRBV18,TGTGCCAGCTCACCGAACTTTGGGGGGAAGGGCAACGAGCAGTACTTC,CASSPNFGGKGNEQYF
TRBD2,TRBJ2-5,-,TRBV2,TGTGCCAGCAGTGAATTGGCGGGAGGGTCTCTTGAGCAGTACTTC,CASSELAGGSLEQYF
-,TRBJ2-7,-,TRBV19,TGTGCCAGTAGTATGATGCGGGGACATTACTACGAGCAGTACTTC,CASSMMRGHYYEQYF
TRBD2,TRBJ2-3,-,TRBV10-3,TGTGCCATCAGTGGACTAGCGGGAGGATCGGATACGCAGTATTTT,CAISGLAGGSDTQYF
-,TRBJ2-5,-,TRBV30,TGTGCCTGGAGTGGTTTCCAAGAGACCCAGTACTTC,CAWSGFQETQYF
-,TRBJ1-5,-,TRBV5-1,TGCGCCAGCAGCTTGGGGGCGGTTAGTAGCAATCAGCCCCAGCATTTT,CASSLGAVSSNQPQHF
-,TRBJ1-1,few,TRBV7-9,TGTGCCAGCAGCTTATCGACAGACACTGAAGCTTTCTTT,CASSLSTDTEAFF
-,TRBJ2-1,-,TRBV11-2,TGTGCCAGCAGCCTTGCCGGGACTGATCCTCTTCCCCAGTTCTTC,CASSLAGTDPLPQFF
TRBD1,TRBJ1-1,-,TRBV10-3,TGTGCCATCAGTGAGAGGACAGGGGGCCGGAACACTGAAGCTTTCTTT,CAISERTGGRNTEAFF
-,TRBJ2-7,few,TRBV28,TGTGCCAGCAGCTTTATCCCGGACAGCTTCTACGAGCAGTACTTC,CASSFIPDSFYEQYF
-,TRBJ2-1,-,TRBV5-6,TGTGCCAGCAGCTTTAGACGTTCCTACAATGAGCAGTTCTTC,CASSFRRSYNEQFF
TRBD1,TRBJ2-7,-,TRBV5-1,TGCGCCAGCAGCTTGGGACAGGGCCTGTCCTACGAGCAGTACTTC,CASSLGQGLSYEQYF
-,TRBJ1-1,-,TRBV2,TGTGCCAGCGGAATGGTTTGGTCGAACACTGAAGCTTTCTTT,CASGMVWSNTEAFF
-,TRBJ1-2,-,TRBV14,TGTGCCAGCAGCCAAGCCGGGACAAGGGACTATGGCTACACCTTC,CASSQAGTRDYGYTF
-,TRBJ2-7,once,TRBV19,TGTGCCAGTAGTATAAATGGACAGAACTGGAACGAGCAGTACTTC,CASSINGQNWNEQYF
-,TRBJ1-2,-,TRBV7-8,TGTGCCAGCAGCCCCTCCCGGACGGGAGGTGGTGGCTACACCTTC,CASSPSRTGGGGYTF
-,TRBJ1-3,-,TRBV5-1,TGCGCCAGCAGCATAGGGGGCTCTGGAAACACCATATATTTT,CASSIGGSGNTIYF
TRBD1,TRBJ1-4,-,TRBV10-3,TGTGCCATCAGTGATCCCCGGACAGGGGCCGAAAAACTGTTTTTT,CAISDPRTGAEKLFF
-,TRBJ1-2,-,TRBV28,TGTGCCAGCACATCGTTTGGTTATGGCTACACCTTC,CASTSFGYGYTF
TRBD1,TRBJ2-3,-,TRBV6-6,TGTGCCAGCAGTTACGCCGGGACAGGGTTCTCAGATACGCAGTATTTT,CASSYAGTGFSDTQYF
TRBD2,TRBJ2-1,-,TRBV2,TGTGCCAGCAAGAGACTAGCGGGAGAGGGTGAGCAGTTCTTC,CASKRLAGEGEQFF
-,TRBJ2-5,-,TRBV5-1,TGCGCCAGCAGCTTGGTTTACTTCAGGGGTCACCAAGAGACCCAGTACTTC,CASSLVYFRGHQETQYF
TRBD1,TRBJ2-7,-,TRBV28,TGTGCCAGCAGGGGACAGTTCTACGAGCAGTACTTC,CASRGQFYEQYF
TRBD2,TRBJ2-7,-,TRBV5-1,TGCGCCAGCAGCCCCGGGACTAGCGGGAGGAACTACGAGCAGTACTTC,CASSPGTSGRNYEQYF
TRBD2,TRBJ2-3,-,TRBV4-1,TGCGCCAGCATGCAGAGGGAACTAGCGGGAGCAGATACGCAGTATTTT,CASMQRELAGADTQYF
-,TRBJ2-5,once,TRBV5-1,TGCGCCAGCAGCTTGGCGTTAGGAACAGGAGAGACCCAGTACTTC,CASSLALGTGETQYF
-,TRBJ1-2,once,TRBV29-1,TGCAGCGTCTACCGGGCCCGAGCGGGCTACACCTTC,CSVYRARAGYTF
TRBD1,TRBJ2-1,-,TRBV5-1,TGCGCCAGCAGCTTGGAAGTTTCGCAGGGGGTACGAAACAATGAGCAGTTCTTC,CASSLEVSQGVRNNEQFF
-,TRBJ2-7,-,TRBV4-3,TGCGCCAGCAGCCAAGATCGGGACAATCTAATCTACGAGCAGTACTTC,CASSQDRDNLIYEQYF
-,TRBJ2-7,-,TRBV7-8,TGTGCCAGCAGTTCAGGGACTTACGAGCAGTACTTC,CASSSGTYEQYF
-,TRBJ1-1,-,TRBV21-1,TGTGCCAGCAGCAAAGTTAGCCAGACGATGAACACTGAAGCTTTCTTT,CASSKVSQTMNTEAFF
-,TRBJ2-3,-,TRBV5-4,TGTGCCAGCAGCTTGCAGGCAGGGAGCACAGATACGCAGTATTTT,CASSLQAGSTDTQYF
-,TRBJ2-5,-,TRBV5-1,TGCGCCAGCCGGGCGGGCCCGCAAGAGACCCAGTACTTC,CASRAGPQETQYF
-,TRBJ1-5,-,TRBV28,TGTGCCAGCAGTTTAGTAGTGACAGTCAATCAGCCCCAGCATTTT,CASSLVVTVNQPQHF
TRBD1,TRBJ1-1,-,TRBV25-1,TGTGCCAGCAGTGAATTCACGGACAGGGAAGCTTTCTTT,CASSEFTDREAFF
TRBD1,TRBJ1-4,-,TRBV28,TGTGCCAGCAGTTTACTCGGGACAGGGACCGAAAAACTGTTTTTT,CASSLLGTGTEKLFF
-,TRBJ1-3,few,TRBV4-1,TGCGCCAGCAGCCAATTTAGTCGTGGAAACACCATATATTTT,CASSQFSRGNTIYF
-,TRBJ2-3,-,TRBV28,TGTGCCAGCAGTTTAGGTGCGGAGGGGGGCACGAATACGCAGTATTTT,CASSLGAEGGTNTQYF
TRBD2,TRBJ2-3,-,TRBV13,TGTGCCAGCAGCTTAACTAGCGGGGGTTTTAGCACAGATACGCAGTATTTT,CASSLTSGGFSTDTQYF
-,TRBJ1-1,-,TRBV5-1,TGCGCCAGCAGCTACAATTTCCCCGCAGTCGAAGCTTTCTTT,CASSYNFPAVEAFF
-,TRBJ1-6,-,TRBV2,TGTGCCAGCTCCCCCGGGCCATCCCTCCTCCACTTT,CASSPGPSLLHF
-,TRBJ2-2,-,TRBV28,TGTGCCAGCAGTCCCGGGACGCGACGGACCGGGGAGCTGTTTTTT,CASSPGTRRTGELFF
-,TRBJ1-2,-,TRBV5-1,TGCGCCAGCAGCTTGGCCACAGGGACCTATGGCTACACCTTC,CASSLATGTYGYTF
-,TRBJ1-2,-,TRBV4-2,TGTGCCAGCAGCCCGGCGGGGGGTCAGTATGGCTACACCTTC,CASSPAGGQYGYTF
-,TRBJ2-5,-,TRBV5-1,TGCGCCAGCAGCTTGGGTCCAGAAGGGGGCCAAGAGACCCAGTACTTC,CASSLGPEGGQETQYF